This TCR beta chain stems from a study of blood T cells in healthy people across ages (dated by TCRdb to 2014 to 2015). Notes on the research overall: Template switching captured roughly one uniquely barcoded TCR beta cDNA molecule per two T cells in model experiments. Four age groups were formed from the donors: young (average approximately 15 years), middle-aged (approximately 40), aged (over 55) and long-lived (82). To avoid experimental bias, donors of different ages were randomly spread across the sequencing lanes. Age-related changes in TCR beta repertoire diversity were measured in the study by deep sequencing normalized with unique cDNA molecular identifiers. The study analyzed two additional independent replicas of 1 million unique cDNA reads from the same blood draw for two donors, one aged 18 to 30 and one aged 80 or older.

Systemically healthy Caucasian individuals from Russia, some 38 in total and aged roughly 6 to 100 years, were included as donors. Around 10 milliliters of peripheral blood were collected from each donor into EDTA-treated Vacutainer tubes. PBMCs were isolated by Ficoll-Paque density-gradient centrifugation, with at least 6.5 million obtained per sample. Trizol reagent was used to extract total RNA from the PBMCs, yielding at least 5 micrograms per sample. For every donor, an aliquot of PBMCs went through flow cytometry to measure the percentages of naive CD45RAhigh/CD27high T cells. Summary of the overall study and its limitations: Total diversity estimates from one million sequenced T cells were considered lower bounds and underestimates. As age increased, observed TCR beta diversity per million T cells dropped in a roughly linear way, and a significant reduction was already evident by age around 41. Conclusive comparison of naive and antigen-experienced compartments was prevented by the profiling of bulk unsorted PBMCs. Because donor CMV infection status was unknown, age-related changes in expanded clonotypes were potentially confounded. Compared with the aged group, more naive CD4+ T cells, fewer expanded clones and increased TCR diversity were shown by the long-lived group, suggesting age selection. There was a strong correlation between observed TCR beta diversity and the percentage of naive T cells measured by flow cytometry.

Library creation used 5' RACE. Sequencing took place on an Illumina HiSeq 2500. A second PCR of roughly 7 to 11 cycles was performed with a sample-barcoded 5' primer and a J-beta primer mix. A template-switch 5' adaptor carrying 12 random nucleotides introduced a unique molecular identifier onto each TCR beta cDNA molecule. At least 2.5 million CDR3-containing paired-end reads were obtained from each sample. The Mint cDNA synthesis kit, primed by a TRBC-specific oligonucleotide, was used to synthesize first-strand cDNA from all RNA. Following uracil-DNA glycosylase treatment, a first 18-cycle PCR with universal primers M1SS and BC2_uni_R was performed on all cDNA. The original methods were these. Normalization of each sample was performed by random selection of 1 million high-quality reads, each carrying a distinct molecular identifier. Reads with shared molecular identifiers were discarded instead of being binned into consensus sequences. MiTCR, with a Q25 quality threshold and the strictest error-elimination algorithm, was used for CDR3 identification, clonotype clustering and error correction. A nonparametric unseen species model with Euler transformation was used to estimate a lower bound on total TCR beta diversity. TCRdb reprocessed the public reads (quality trimming at Q25 with fastp, clone calling with MiXCR) and kept in-frame beta chains. Rows with one shared CDR3 protein collapse into an entry with the most common genes and DNA. Here the V and J calls rest on TCRdb's processing, not on the authors' analysis. In all, the sample holds 800,000 to 900,000 distinct CDR3 sequences, and 55% to 65% of those were seen once. Together, the top ten hold approximately 30% of the sample.

CDR1 and CDR2 were assigned from the germline V gene as MGHDK and SYGVNS. Including the terminal cysteine and phenylalanine, the CDR3 comprises 17 residues. The only DNA kept is the CDR3, 51 bases in frame from the first base. The germline V end is reduced by 1 base and the J end by 7 bases; junction bases left unmatched: 12. As concerns this clonotype: Its antigen specificity is not known. Per-base qualities were not stored, and no clone one base away is much larger.

This receptor was identified in a man aged 30-40 years in good health. The rearrangement joined TRBV25-1 to TRBJ1-5; 8 bases in the junction line up with TRBD1. The sample consisted of blood. The sequenced DNA is TGTGCCAGCAGTGAATCGACGGACAGGGTGGGAGAGCAGCCCCAGCATTTT. Its amino acids are CASSESTDRVGEQPQHF.